The following is a T cell receptor (beta chain) sequence with its context. The record originates from a study of shared clonotypes between healthy human individuals. Overall study: Aged 18 to 49, the donors were a couple of women and a few men.

The CDR3 consists of 17 residues. From germline, CDR1 is KGHSH and CDR2 LQKENI. Trimming took 1 base from V and 8 from J; bases not matched to a gene: 12. Naive CD8 isolation took CD45RO-negative cells positively selected for CCR7 and excluded terminally differentiated effector memory CD45RA+ cells. Profiled with immunoSEQ multiplex PCR; TCRdb holds only in-frame clones, not every one. The sample shows almost 700,000 clones, around 90% of them seen only once. The specimen sequenced was naive CD8+ T cells sorted from blood. This TCR was recovered from a man in his thirties or forties in good health. The chain has TRBV18 and TRBJ2-1; 9 bases match TRBD1. DNA for the CDR3: TGTGCCAGCTCACCACGGGACAGGGTTCGATCTACGGATGAGCAGTTCTTC. As protein: CASSPRDRVRSTDEQFF. Together with reference TRBV18 and TRBJ2-1, the CDR3 gives the full variable domain: NAGVMQNPRHLVRRRGQEARLRCSPMKGHSHVYWYRQLPEEGLKFMVYLQKENIIDESGMPKERFSAEFPKEGPSILRIQQVVRGDSAAYFCASSPRDRVRSTDEQFFGPGTRLTVL.